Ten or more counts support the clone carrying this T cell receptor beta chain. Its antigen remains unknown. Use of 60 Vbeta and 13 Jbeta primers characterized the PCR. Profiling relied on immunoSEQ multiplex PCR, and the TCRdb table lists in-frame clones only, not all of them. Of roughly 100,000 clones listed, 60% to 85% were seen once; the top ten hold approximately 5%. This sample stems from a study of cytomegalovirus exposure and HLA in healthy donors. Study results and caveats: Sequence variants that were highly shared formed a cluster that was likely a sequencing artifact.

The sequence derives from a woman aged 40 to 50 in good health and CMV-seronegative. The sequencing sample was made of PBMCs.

For the CDR3, the DNA is TGCGCCACCGACGGTCCTAGCGGGGGGGCGCAGGACACAGATACGCAGTATTTT. Its protein product is CATDGPSGGAQDTDTQYF. The chain joins TRBV4-3 to TRBJ2-3, with 12 bases matching TRBD2. Germline CDR1 LGHNA, CDR2 YSLEER. With 10 bases clipped from V and 2 bases from J, the junction kept 16 bases outside the gene matches. The CDR3 extends over 18 amino acids.